The 24 T cell receptor beta chains given below trace back to one sample, sequenced in a study of Ad26.COV2.S vaccination and SARS-CoV-2 variants. Sequencing used immunoSEQ multiplex PCR; TCRdb keeps in-frame clones, though not all of them. Counted here are roughly 300,000 clones, approximately 90% occurring once; the ten biggest clones make up roughly 5%. The treatment is: some 20 received Ad26.COV2.S at low or high dose, single or two shots; about 5 received placebo; per-sample allocation not given. The samples were gathered on day 63 after the first injection of vaccine or placebo. The sequences come from peripheral blood, collected in a trial of Ad26.COV2.S vaccine versus placebo. The receptors derive from a person aged 18 to 65 who received the Ad26.COV2.S COVID-19 vaccine or a placebo.

The table lists this clone with a few counts. The chain links TRBV19 to TRBJ2-2; 13 bases are a match to TRBD2. Germline CDR1 reads LNHDA; CDR2 reads SQIVND (reference sequence). The CDR3 has 16 amino acids. V dropped 8 bases and J dropped 6; count of bases not matched to a gene: 9. Written as DNA, the CDR3 is TGTGCCAGTCATGGACTAGCGGGAGCCCAGGCCGGGGAGCTGTTTTTT. Translating it yields CASHGLAGAQAGELFF.

J is TRBJ1-4 and V is TRBV2; D remains unclear. This CDR3 is 15 amino acids long. The V and J ends lost 6 bases and 0 bases respectively, with 11 bases between them. Germline lookup yields CDR1 SNHLY and CDR2 FYNNEI. CDR3 DNA sequence: TGTGCCAGCAGCCGTGCTAGCCCAACTAATGAAAAACTGTTTTTT. Translated: CASSRASPTNEKLFF.

The rearrangement joins TRBV14 to TRBJ2-1; D is perhaps TRBD2 (5 bases). Between the trimmed V and J ends, which lost 0 bases and 5 bases, there was a span of 17 bases. The CDR3 sequence is 17 residues long. Germline CDR1 and CDR2: SGHDN and FVKESK. The CDR3 DNA reads as TGTGCCAGCAGCCAAGATATAGGTCGTCTAGCAAACAATGAGCAGTTCTTC. Residues: CASSQDIGRLANNEQFF. Variable domain in full (rest from reference TRBV14 and TRBJ2-1): EAGVTQFPSHSVIEKGQTVTLRCDPISGHDNLYWYRRVMGKEIKFLLHFVKESKQDESGMPNNRFLAERTGGTYSTLKVQPAELEDSGVYFCASSQDIGRLANNEQFFGPGTRLTVL.

The V call is TRBV9, the J call TRBJ2-1; 9 positions agree with TRBD2. V trimming: 3 bases; J trimming: 9 bases; junction bases outside the gene matches: 13. Germline lookup yields CDR1 SGDLS and CDR2 YYNGEE. This CDR3 has 16 residues. The chain's CDR3 is CASSAQPVAGDGEQFF. The CDR3 DNA follows: TGTGCCAGCAGCGCCCAGCCTGTAGCGGGGGACGGTGAGCAGTTCTTC.

The chain employs TRBV7-9 and TRBJ2-7; TRBD1 or TRBD2 may be the D gene (6 bases each). The V gene's germline CDR1 is SEHNR and CDR2 FQNEAQ (reference sequence). Trimming left V 5 bases short and J 7 bases short, with 18 bases between. The CDR3 has 14 residues. CDR3 residues: CASSPEWGAGEQYF. The CDR3 nucleotides are TGTGCCAGCAGCCCCGAATGGGGGGCCGGGGAGCAGTACTTC.

The V gene is TRBV29-1, the J gene TRBJ1-1; D is unclear. V was pared by 7 bases and J by 0 bases, with 12 bases between. In germline, CDR1 is SQVTM, CDR2 ANQGSEA. This CDR3 contains 13 residues. The CDR3 here is CSAQKEVNTEAFF. CDR3 nucleotides: TGCAGCGCTCAGAAAGAGGTGAACACTGAAGCTTTCTTT. Together with reference TRBV29-1 and TRBJ1-1, the CDR3 gives the full variable domain: SAVISQKPSRDICQRGTSLTIQCQVDSQVTMMFWYRQQPGQSLTLIATANQGSEATYESGFVIDKFPISRPNLTFSTLTVSNMSPEDSSIYLCSAQKEVNTEAFFGQGTRLTVV.

The chain joins TRBV4-1 to TRBJ2-7; D not certain. The CDR3 contains 14 residues. V gave up 1 base and J gave up 4 bases, with 11 bases separating them. The germline gives CDR1 MGHRA, CDR2 YSYEKL. The CDR3 reads CASSQVAGLYEQYF. The CDR3 nucleotides read TGCGCCAGCAGCCAAGTGGCAGGTTTGTACGAGCAGTACTTC.

The V and J genes are TRBV2 and TRBJ1-1, with TRBD1 matching 9 bases. With 6 bases clipped from V and 2 bases from J, the junction kept 4 bases outside the gene matches. Germline V gene lookup returns CDR1 SNHLY and CDR2 FYNNEI. The CDR3 is 14 amino acids. CDR3 bases: TGTGCCAGCAGGCCGGACAGGGGAAACACTGAAGCTTTCTTT. This encodes CASRPDRGNTEAFF.

The chain uses TRBV18 and TRBJ1-1; D remains unclear. The CDR3 length is 15 residues. V was clipped by 2 bases and J by 1 base, with 11 bases between them. Germline V CDR1 and CDR2: KGHSH, LQKENI. In DNA, the CDR3 is TGTGCCAGCTCACCATCCGAGGGAAAGAACACTGAAGCTTTCTTT. Its protein product is CASSPSEGKNTEAFF.

Only one count was recorded for this clone. This sequence joins TRBV5-6 and TRBJ2-5, with 7 nucleotides matching TRBD1. CDR1 SGHDT and CDR2 YYEEEE come from the germline V gene. The CDR3 runs 16 residues. V was pared by 2 bases and J by 3 bases, with 10 bases of the junction left unmatched. The CDR3 is CASSFARPGGKETQYF. CDR3 bases: TGTGCCAGCAGCTTTGCCCGGCCAGGGGGAAAAGAGACCCAGTACTTC.

The V call is TRBV6-2 or TRBV6-3, the J call TRBJ2-7, with a weak D call TRBD2 (6 bases). The CDR3 covers 14 residues. Trimming took off 0 bases at V and 4 bases at J, with 10 bases between the two ends. Germline V gene data show CDR1 as MNHEY and CDR2 as SVGEGT. The CDR3 coding sequence is TGTGCCAGCAGTTACTCGATAGGGAGGTACGAGCAGTACTTC. Amino acids: CASSYSIGRYEQYF.

This clone was picked up one time. One junction end does not reproduce the germline sequence, and a read error may be involved. In DNA, the CDR3 is TGTGCCAGCAGTCCAATAGACAGGGTTAACGATGGCTACACCTTC. Protein product: CASSPIDRVNDGYTF. The gene calls are TRBV27 and TRBJ1-2; 7 nucleotides match TRBD1. The CDR3 length is 15 residues. In germline, CDR1 is MNHEY, CDR2 SMNVEV (reference sequence).

V gene TRBV20-1 combines with J gene TRBJ2-1; D is undetermined. V lost 7 bases and J lost 5, with 6 bases in between. The germline gives CDR1 DFQATT, CDR2 SNEGSKA (reference sequence). The CDR3 sequence is 10 residues long. The CDR3 nucleotides are TGCAGTGGCTCTGACAATGAGCAGTTCTTC. As protein: CSGSDNEQFF.

This chain connects TRBV11-2 to TRBJ2-7; 7 bases match TRBD1. CDR1 is SGHAT, CDR2 FQNNGV, per germline. The CDR3 totals 13 residues. The V gene end was trimmed by 3 bases and the J gene end by 7 bases; junction bases not matched to a gene: 6. The DNA of the CDR3 is TGTGCCAGCAGCTTCGGGACAGATTGTGAGCAGTACTTC. This translates into CASSFGTDCEQYF. Together with reference TRBV11-2 and TRBJ2-7, the CDR3 gives the full variable domain: EAGVAQSPRYKIIEKRQSVAFWCNPISGHATLYWYQQILGQGPKLLIQFQNNGVVDDSQLPKDRFSAERLKGVDSTLKIQPAKLEDSAVYLCASSFGTDCEQYFGPGTRLTVT.

The CDR3 protein is CASSLAHPAGTGYNEQFF. CDR3 in DNA: TGTGCCAGCAGCTTAGCGCATCCAGCGGGTACTGGATACAATGAGCAGTTCTTC. This chain connects TRBV7-2 to TRBJ2-1; a possible D gene is TRBD2 (6 bases). V dropped 0 bases and J dropped 4 bases, with 19 bases sitting between them. Germline CDR1 is SGHTA and CDR2 is FQGNSA. The CDR3 covers 18 residues.

This sequence joins TRBV21-1 and TRBJ2-5; TRBD2 reflects the table's D call only, with no check against the DNA. TRBV21-1 is a recognized pseudogene. The length of the CDR3 is 14 residues. This chain's CDR3 is CASSKTTSYETQYF. DNA of the CDR3: TGTGCCAGCAGCAAAACCACTAGCTACGAGACCCAGTACTTC.

V is TRBV7-2 and J is TRBJ1-1; no clear D gene. Germline V gene lookup returns CDR1 SGHTA and CDR2 FQGNSA. Between the trimmed V and J ends, which lost 1 base and 0 bases, there was a span of 3 bases. The CDR3 consists of 13 residues. The CDR3 loop reads CASSLDLNTEAFF. The CDR3, as DNA: TGTGCCAGCAGCTTAGATCTGAACACTGAAGCTTTCTTT.

The rearrangement links TRBV4-2 to TRBJ2-7; D unresolved. V was pared by 3 bases and J by 2 bases, with 14 bases between. The CDR3 has 15 residues. Germline V gene sequence: CDR1 LGHNA, CDR2 YNFKEQ. CDR3 DNA: TGTGCCAGCAGCCAGAATCGGCAGTCTACCTACGAGCAGTACTTC. This translates into CASSQNRQSTYEQYF.

This clone was seen a single time. The chain combines TRBV7-8 with TRBJ1-1; maybe TRBD1 (5 bases). Germline loops: CDR1 SGHVS, CDR2 FQNEAQ. Trimming shortened V by 4 bases and J by 5 bases, and 17 bases separated the two germline ends. This CDR3 region has 15 residues. Here the CDR3 reads CASSWVAGLRTEAFF. The CDR3 coding sequence is TGTGCCAGCAGCTGGGTGGCAGGGTTGAGGACTGAAGCTTTCTTT.

V and J are TRBV2 and TRBJ1-5; D unclear. The V and J ends lost 6 bases and 1 base respectively, with 13 bases between them. CDR3 length equals 15 residues. Germline-derived CDR1 and CDR2 are SNHLY and FYNNEI. CDR3 nucleotide sequence: TGTGCCAGCAGGGCGACTTCCCTAAGCAATCAGCCCCAGCATTTT. It yields the protein CASRATSLSNQPQHF.

In this sample, this clone is medium-sized. The chain joins TRBV4-1 to TRBJ1-5; 11 bases agree with TRBD1. V lost 4 bases, J lost 4 bases, and 3 bases stayed unmatched. This CDR3 is built from 15 residues. The germline V gene has CDR1 MGHRA and CDR2 YSYEKL. In DNA, the CDR3 is TGCGCCAGCAGCCCGGACAGGGGGCTAAATCAGCCCCAGCATTTT. This encodes CASSPDRGLNQPQHF.

This chain uses TRBV9 with TRBJ2-5, with 9 bases lining up with TRBD1. This CDR3 is built from 17 residues. With 4 bases clipped from V and 1 base from J, the junction kept 11 bases outside the gene matches. The germline CDR1 and CDR2 sequences are SGDLS and YYNGEE. In DNA, the CDR3 is TGTGCCAGCAGCCCCCGGACAGGGGATAGGTTCCAAGAGACCCAGTACTTC. This sequence encodes CASSPRTGDRFQETQYF.

This chain links TRBV3-1 (or the pseudogene TRBV3-2) with TRBJ2-7, with no clear D. There are 12 residues in the CDR3. The germline V gene encodes CDR1 LGHDT and CDR2 YNNKEL (reference sequence). Between the trimmed V and J ends, which lost 3 bases and 3 bases, there was a span of 6 bases. CDR3 in amino acids: CASSQTSYEQYF. CDR3 bases: TGTGCCAGCAGCCAGACGAGCTACGAGCAGTACTTC.

The chain is built from TRBV27 and TRBJ1-2, with D tentatively TRBD1 (6 bases). The CDR3 sequence is 12 residues long. Between the trimmed V and J ends, which lost 2 bases and 7 bases, there was a span of 8 bases. In germline, CDR1 is MNHEY, CDR2 SMNVEV (reference sequence). The CDR3 region has the DNA TGTGCCAGCAGTTTAGCAGGGGTTGGCTACACCTTC. This translates into CASSLAGVGYTF.